The 10 T cell receptor beta chains below were found in one sample sequenced in a study of cytomegalovirus exposure and HLA in healthy donors (dated by TCRdb to 2016 to 2017). The method behind the library was the immunoSEQ multiplex PCR assay. For the multiplex PCR, a mixture combining 60 forward primers for TCR Vbeta segments and 13 reverse primers for TCR Jbeta segments was used. TCRdb holds this immuneACCESS table with in-frame rearrangements only. Some clones are missing; in checked studies, unresolved V genes explain under half, and the rest has no known cause. The sample table shows some 150,000 clones, and 80% to 90% are seen once. The ten most abundant clones make up about 0.77% of the sample. Source material: PBMCs. These receptors were taken from a woman under 30 in good health and CMV-seronegative.

J is TRBJ2-7 and V is TRBV6-5; 8 bases agree with TRBD2. Trimming removed 0 bases from V and 4 bases from J; junction bases left unmatched: 5. CDR3 length: 15 residues. CDR1 MNHEY and CDR2 SVGAGI come from the germline V gene. The CDR3 DNA reads as TGTGCCAGCAGTTACTCTTTCAGCGGGAGTTACGAGCAGTACTTC. Its protein is CASSYSFSGSYEQYF.

The J gene is TRBJ2-5, the V gene TRBV29-1, with D possibly matching TRBD2 (6 bases). The V end lost 1 base, the J end lost 2 bases, and 14 bases lay between the germline ends. There are 15 residues in the CDR3. Germline V CDR1 and CDR2: SQVTM, ANQGSEA. This chain's CDR3 is CSVEVGLAWQETQYF. In DNA, the CDR3 is TGCAGCGTTGAAGTGGGGCTAGCGTGGCAAGAGACCCAGTACTTC.

The chain combines TRBV5-6 with TRBJ2-4; TRBD2 aligns across 8 bases. J lost 7 bases, V lost 3 bases, and 15 bases had no gene match. This CDR3 region has 17 residues. Germline V lookup: CDR1 SGHDT, CDR2 YYEEEE. Written as DNA, the CDR3 is TGTGCCAGCAGCTCGGGGCCGGGGGGGAGCAAGAACAACATTCAGTACTTC. Its translation is CASSSGPGGSKNNIQYF.

The chain employs TRBV5-1 and TRBJ1-1, with 8 bases identical to TRBD1. Germline V gene data show CDR1 as SGHRS and CDR2 as YFSETQ. The CDR3 contains 12 residues. V shed 4 bases and J 8 bases; nucleotides not matched to a gene: 4. Here the CDR3 DNA reads TGCGCCAGCAGCGTTGACAGGGGAGAAGCTTTCTTT. Protein product: CASSVDRGEAFF.

This clone appeared a few times. This chain joins TRBV9 and TRBJ2-3; D may be TRBD2 (6 bases). The V gene's germline CDR1 is SGDLS and CDR2 YYNGEE. V was pared by 2 bases and J by 2 bases, with 9 bases between. The CDR3 is 14 residues long. CDR3 in DNA: TGTGCCAGCAGCGTTAGGACTAACACAGATACGCAGTATTTT. It is translated as CASSVRTNTDTQYF. The full variable domain, its missing parts supplied by reference TRBV9 and TRBJ2-3, is DSGVTQTPKHLITATGQRVTLRCSPRSGDLSVYWYQQSLDQGLQFLIQYYNGEERAKGNILERFSAQQFPDLHSELNLSSLELGDSALYFCASSVRTNTDTQYFGPGTRLTVL.

The chain links TRBV4-2 to TRBJ2-5; tentatively, D is TRBD2 (6 bases). This CDR3 is 15 amino acids long. The germline V gene encodes CDR1 LGHNA and CDR2 YNFKEQ. Trimming took 0 bases from V and 5 from J, leaving 13 bases between them. Here the CDR3 reads CASSQEQTSPETQYF. The CDR3 nucleotides read TGTGCCAGCAGCCAAGAACAGACTAGTCCGGAGACCCAGTACTTC.

A remark on this clone: The sample contains more than one DNA sequence encoding this CDR3. V gene TRBV7-9 combines with J gene TRBJ2-3, with 8 bases identical to TRBD2. Germline trimming cut 5 bases from V and 5 bases from J; bases unmatched to any gene: 15. Per the germline V gene, CDR1 is SEHNR and CDR2 is FQNEAQ (reference sequence). This CDR3 is 17 amino acids long. The CDR3 spells CASSLDYMREVVDTQYF. DNA for the CDR3: TGTGCCAGCAGCCTGGATTATATGCGGGAGGTAGTAGATACGCAGTATTTT.

The rearrangement uses TRBV2 and TRBJ1-1; D is possibly TRBD1 (5 bases). V was shortened by 6 bases and J by 0 bases, with 11 bases between the two germline ends. Germline-derived CDR1 and CDR2 are SNHLY and FYNNEI. The CDR3 covers 14 residues. CDR3 nucleotides: TGTGCCAGCAGACGACAGTCAATGAACACTGAAGCTTTCTTT. Protein sequence: CASRRQSMNTEAFF. Based on the CDR3 plus reference TRBV2 and TRBJ1-1, the full variable domain is EPEVTQTPSHQVTQMGQEVILRCVPISNHLYFYWYRQILGQKVEFLVSFYNNEISEKSEIFDDQFSVERPDGSNFTLKIRSTKLEDSAMYFCASRRQSMNTEAFFGQGTRLTVV.

A single count supports this clone. The chain is built from TRBV27 and TRBJ2-7; TRBD2 matches 11 bases. Germline-derived CDR1 and CDR2 are MNHEY and SMNVEV (reference sequence). The length of the CDR3 is 15 residues. Trimming cost V 1 base and J 6 bases; bases outside gene matches: 5. The DNA of the CDR3 is TGTGCCAGCAGTTTATACCTAGCGGGAGGTGGCGAGCAGTACTTC. Its translation is CASSLYLAGGGEQYF.

The chain has TRBV2 and TRBJ2-7; the match to TRBD2 covers 10 bases. Germline-derived CDR1 and CDR2 are SNHLY and FYNNEI. The CDR3 runs to 15 residues. Trimming at V came to 5 bases and at J to 5 bases, leaving 9 bases not matched to a gene. This chain's CDR3 is CASSPQLAGKHEQYF. In DNA form, the CDR3 reads TGTGCCAGCAGTCCCCAACTAGCGGGAAAACACGAGCAGTACTTC.